This is a list of T cell receptor beta chains from one sample in a study of blood T cell repertoires in COVID-19. The method was immunoSEQ multiplex PCR; TCRdb's version includes in-frame clones alone and lacks a portion of them. The table records about 180,000 clones, more than 75% of them present only once. The material sequenced was PBMCs or T cells enriched from blood (not recorded which). The receptors here all came from a human donor with acute COVID-19. The donor label of this sample is uncertain. CDR3s include the opening cysteine and the closing phenylalanine or tryptophan. A D gene is named only where the DNA matches it firmly. Some rows mark clone size as missing; the rest say once, few, many or name a class of expanded clone.

j_call clone_size v_call d_call cdr3_nt cdr3_aa
TRBJ1-2 few TRBV7-3 TRBD1 TGTGCCAGCAGCCGACAGGGGGGTAACTATGGCTACACCTTC CASSRQGGNYGYTF
TRBJ1-6 NA TRBV4-1 NA TGCGCCAGCAGCCAAGATCGGAGGGGCGCAGAATCACCCCTCCACTTT CASSQDRRGAESPLHF
TRBJ2-7 NA TRBV3-1/TRBV3-2 NA TGTGCCAGCAGCCAAACCGGGTCCACCTACGAGCAGTACTTC CASSQTGSTYEQYF
TRBJ2-7 few TRBV19 TRBD1 TGTGCCAGTAGTTTCCAGGGACAGGGGAACGAGCAGTACTTC CASSFQGQGNEQYF
TRBJ1-3 NA TRBV9 NA TGTGCCACCGGGTCTGGAAACACCATATATTTT CATGSGNTIYF
TRBJ1-3 NA TRBV5-5 NA TGTGCCAGCAGCTTAGCGGGCTCTGGAAACACCATATATTTT CASSLAGSGNTIYF
TRBJ2-1 NA TRBV5-1 TRBD2 TGCGCCAGCAGCCCCGGGACTAGCGGGGGGTTCTACAATGAGCAGTTCTTC CASSPGTSGGFYNEQFF
TRBJ1-6 NA TRBV14 NA TGTGCCAGCAGCCAACACGACAGAGATTCACCCCTCCACTTT CASSQHDRDSPLHF
TRBJ2-7 NA TRBV18 TRBD1 TGTGCCAGCTCACGGGACAGGGAGGCCGAGCAGTACTTC CASSRDREAEQYF
TRBJ2-3 NA TRBV5-6 NA TGTGCCAGCAGCCAGACAGATACGCAGTATTTT CASSQTDTQYF
TRBJ2-3 once TRBV19 TRBD2 TGTGCCAGTAGTCTGAATCTAGCGGGGGGATCAGATACGCAGTATTTT CASSLNLAGGSDTQYF
TRBJ2-7 NA TRBV30 NA TGTGCCTGGAGCCAGGGGTCCTACGAGCAGTACTTC CAWSQGSYEQYF
TRBJ2-3 NA TRBV30 TRBD2 TGTGCCTGGGGATCGGGACTAGCGGACACAGATACGCAGTATTTT CAWGSGLADTDTQYF
TRBJ2-7 NA TRBV7-9 NA TGTGCCAGCAGCTTAGCGGGGGACATCCACTACGAGCAGTACTTC CASSLAGDIHYEQYF
TRBJ1-3 NA TRBV12-3/TRBV12-4 NA TGTGCCAGCAGTTTGGGGGCGGCGGACACCATATATTTT CASSLGAADTIYF
TRBJ2-1 NA TRBV13 NA TGTGCCAGCAGCCCGTCTCAGTGGGGGGAGATTGAGCAGTTCTTC CASSPSQWGEIEQFF
TRBJ2-7 NA TRBV23-1 NA TGCGCCAGCAGTCGGAGGGGCGAGCAGTACTTC CASSRRGEQYF
TRBJ1-1 NA TRBV6-5 TRBD1 TGTGCCAGCCGAAGGTACAGGGGGGACACTGAAGCTTTCTTT CASRRYRGDTEAFF
TRBJ2-1 few TRBV6-5 NA TGTGCCAGCAGTTACTCGGCGGGCCAGTACAATGAGCAGTTCTTC CASSYSAGQYNEQFF
TRBJ2-7 NA TRBV12-3/TRBV12-4 TRBD1 TGTGCCAGCAGCCATGAACAGGGGTACGAGCAGTACTTC CASSHEQGYEQYF
TRBJ2-1 NA TRBV5-1 TRBD2 TGCGCCAGCAGCTTGGTAGCGGGGACGTACAATGAGCAGTTCTTC CASSLVAGTYNEQFF
TRBJ1-3 NA TRBV5-3 NA TGTGCCAGAAGAATCGCGATAGTATTCGGCTCTGGAAACACCATATATTTT CARRIAIVFGSGNTIYF
TRBJ1-1 NA TRBV7-2 NA TGTGCCAGCTCCCCGCGGGGGAACACTGAAGCTTTCTTT CASSPRGNTEAFF
TRBJ1-1 NA TRBV30 TRBD1 TGTGCCTGGATCCCCGGGACAGGCTTGAACACTGAAGCTTTCTTT CAWIPGTGLNTEAFF
TRBJ2-2 NA TRBV4-3 NA TGCGCCAGCAGCCACTTGACTGGACAGTACACCGGGGAGCTGTTTTTT CASSHLTGQYTGELFF
TRBJ2-3 NA TRBV7-9 TRBD2 TGTGCCAGCAGCTTAATAGCGGGGGGGCCGAGGGATACGCAGTATTTT CASSLIAGGPRDTQYF